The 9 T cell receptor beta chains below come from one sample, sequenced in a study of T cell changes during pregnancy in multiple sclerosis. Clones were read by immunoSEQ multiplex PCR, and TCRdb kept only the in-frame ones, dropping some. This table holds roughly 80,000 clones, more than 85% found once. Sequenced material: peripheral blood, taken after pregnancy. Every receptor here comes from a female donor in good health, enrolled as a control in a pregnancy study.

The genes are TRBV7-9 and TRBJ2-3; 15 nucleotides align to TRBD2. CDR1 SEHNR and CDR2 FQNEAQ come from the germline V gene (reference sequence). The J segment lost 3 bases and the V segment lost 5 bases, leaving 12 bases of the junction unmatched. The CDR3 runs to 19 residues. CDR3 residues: CASSPWAWTSGGVTDTQYF. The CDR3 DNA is TGTGCCAGCAGCCCATGGGCCTGGACTAGCGGGGGGGTAACAGATACGCAGTATTTT.

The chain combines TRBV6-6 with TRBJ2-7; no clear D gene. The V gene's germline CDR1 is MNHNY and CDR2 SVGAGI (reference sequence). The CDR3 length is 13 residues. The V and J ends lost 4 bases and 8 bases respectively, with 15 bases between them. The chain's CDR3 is CASSSDSVLKQYF. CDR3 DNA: TGTGCCAGCAGTTCAGACTCCGTCCTCAAGCAGTACTTC.

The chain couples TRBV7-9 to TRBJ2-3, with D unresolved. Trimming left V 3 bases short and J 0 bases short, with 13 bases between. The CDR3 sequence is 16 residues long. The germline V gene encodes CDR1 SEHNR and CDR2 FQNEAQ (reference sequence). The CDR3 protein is CASSFSTSTSTDTQYF. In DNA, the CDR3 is TGTGCCAGCAGCTTCTCGACAAGCACTAGCACAGATACGCAGTATTTT.

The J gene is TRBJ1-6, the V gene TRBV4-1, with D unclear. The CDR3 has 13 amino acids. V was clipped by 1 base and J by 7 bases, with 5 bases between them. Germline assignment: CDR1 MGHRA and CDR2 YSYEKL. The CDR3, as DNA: TGCGCCAGCAGCCAAGGTCTGAATTCACCCCTCCACTTT. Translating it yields CASSQGLNSPLHF.

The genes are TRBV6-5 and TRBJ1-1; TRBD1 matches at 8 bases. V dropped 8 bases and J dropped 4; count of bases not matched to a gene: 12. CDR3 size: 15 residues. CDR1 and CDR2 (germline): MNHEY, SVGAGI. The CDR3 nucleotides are TGTGCCAGCCAAGTCGTCAGGGGGCAGGGCACTGAAGCTTTCTTT. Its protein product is CASQVVRGQGTEAFF.

The CDR3 DNA follows: TGTGCCAGCAGTTCCTACAGGGTTCGGACTCAGCCCCAGCATTTT. Protein product: CASSSYRVRTQPQHF. The V and J genes are TRBV28 and TRBJ1-5; a possible D gene is TRBD1 (6 bases). In germline, CDR1 is MDHEN, CDR2 SYDVKM. V was clipped by 4 bases and J by 6 bases, with 16 bases between them. The length of the CDR3 is 15 residues.

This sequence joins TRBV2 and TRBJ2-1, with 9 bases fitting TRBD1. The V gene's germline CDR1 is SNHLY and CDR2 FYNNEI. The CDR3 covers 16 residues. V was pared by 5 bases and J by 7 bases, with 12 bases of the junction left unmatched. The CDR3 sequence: CASSPPVQGARNEQFF. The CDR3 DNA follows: TGTGCCAGCAGTCCGCCGGTACAGGGGGCGAGGAATGAGCAGTTCTTC.

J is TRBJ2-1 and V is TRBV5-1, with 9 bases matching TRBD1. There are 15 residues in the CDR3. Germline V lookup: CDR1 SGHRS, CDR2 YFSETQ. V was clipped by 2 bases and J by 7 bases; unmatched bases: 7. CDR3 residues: CASSFKTGGVNEQFF. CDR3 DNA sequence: TGCGCCAGCAGCTTCAAGACAGGGGGGGTTAATGAGCAGTTCTTC. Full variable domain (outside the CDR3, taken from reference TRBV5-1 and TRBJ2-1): KAGVTQTPRYLIKTRGQQVTLSCSPISGHRSVSWYQQTPGQGLQFLFEYFSETQRNKGNFPGRFSGRQFSNSRSEMNVSTLELGDSALYLCASSFKTGGVNEQFFGPGTRLTVL.

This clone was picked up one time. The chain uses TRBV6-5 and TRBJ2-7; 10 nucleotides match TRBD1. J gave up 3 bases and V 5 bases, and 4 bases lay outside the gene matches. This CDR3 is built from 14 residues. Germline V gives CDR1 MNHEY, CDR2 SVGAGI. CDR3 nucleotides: TGTGCCAGCAGTCCGGGACAGGGGAACTACGAGCAGTACTTC. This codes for CASSPGQGNYEQYF.